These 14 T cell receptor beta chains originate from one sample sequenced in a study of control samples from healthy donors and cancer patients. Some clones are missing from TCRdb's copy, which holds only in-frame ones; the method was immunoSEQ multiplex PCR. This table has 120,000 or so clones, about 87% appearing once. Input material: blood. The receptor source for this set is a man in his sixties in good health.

The CDR3 DNA follows: TGCGCCAGCAGCTTGACGGGACAGACCTACGAGCAGTACTTC. This encodes CASSLTGQTYEQYF. The chain uses TRBV5-1 and TRBJ2-7, with 7 bases identical to TRBD1. V shed 1 base and J 2 bases; nucleotides not matched to a gene: 3. CDR1 SGHRS and CDR2 YFSETQ come from the germline V gene. The CDR3 has 14 amino acids.

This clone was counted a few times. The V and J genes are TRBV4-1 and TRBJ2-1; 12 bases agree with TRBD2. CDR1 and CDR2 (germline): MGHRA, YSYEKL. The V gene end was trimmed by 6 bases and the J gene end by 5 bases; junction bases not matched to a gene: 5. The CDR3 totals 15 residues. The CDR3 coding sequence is TGCGCCAGCAGGAGGACTAGCGGGACCGACAATGAGCAGTTCTTC. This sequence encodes CASRRTSGTDNEQFF.

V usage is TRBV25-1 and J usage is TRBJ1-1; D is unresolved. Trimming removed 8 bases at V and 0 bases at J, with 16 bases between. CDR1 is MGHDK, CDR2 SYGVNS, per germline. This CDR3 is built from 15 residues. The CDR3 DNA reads TGTGCCAGCCGTAGTGACGGACGGGTGAACACTGAAGCTTTCTTT. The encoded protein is CASRSDGRVNTEAFF.

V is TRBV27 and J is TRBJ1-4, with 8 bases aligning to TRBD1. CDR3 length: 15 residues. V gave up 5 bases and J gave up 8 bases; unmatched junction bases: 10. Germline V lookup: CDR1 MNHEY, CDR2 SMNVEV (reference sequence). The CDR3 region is CASSPAPGTGEKLFF. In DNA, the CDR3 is TGTGCCAGCAGTCCAGCGCCCGGGACAGGAGAAAAACTGTTTTTT.

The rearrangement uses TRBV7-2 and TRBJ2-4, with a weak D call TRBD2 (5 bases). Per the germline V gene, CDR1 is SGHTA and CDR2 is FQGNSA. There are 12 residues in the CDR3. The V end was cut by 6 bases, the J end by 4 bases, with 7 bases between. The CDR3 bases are TGTGCCAGCAGGGACTTAAAAAACATTCAGTACTTC. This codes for CASRDLKNIQYF.

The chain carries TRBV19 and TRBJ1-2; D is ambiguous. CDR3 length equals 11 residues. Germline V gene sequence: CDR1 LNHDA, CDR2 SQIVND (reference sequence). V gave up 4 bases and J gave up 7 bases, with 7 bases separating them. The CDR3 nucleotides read TGTGCCAGTAGTAACTTTATTGGCTACACCTTC. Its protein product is CASSNFIGYTF.

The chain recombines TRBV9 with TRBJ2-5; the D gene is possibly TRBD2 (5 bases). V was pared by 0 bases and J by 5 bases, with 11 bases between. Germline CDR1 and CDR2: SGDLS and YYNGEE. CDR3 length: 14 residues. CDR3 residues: CASSVEGAMETQYF. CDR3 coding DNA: TGTGCCAGCAGCGTAGAGGGAGCGATGGAGACCCAGTACTTC.

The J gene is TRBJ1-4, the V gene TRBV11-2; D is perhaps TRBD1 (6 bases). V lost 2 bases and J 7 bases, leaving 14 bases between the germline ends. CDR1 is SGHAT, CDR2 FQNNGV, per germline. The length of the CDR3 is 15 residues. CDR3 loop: CASSLPGVWGEKLFF. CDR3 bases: TGTGCCAGCAGCTTACCAGGGGTATGGGGTGAAAAACTGTTTTTT.

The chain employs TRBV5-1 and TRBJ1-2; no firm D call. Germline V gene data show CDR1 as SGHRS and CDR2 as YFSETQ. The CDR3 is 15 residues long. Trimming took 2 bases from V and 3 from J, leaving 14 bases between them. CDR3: CASSLTPHADYGYTF. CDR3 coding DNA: TGCGCCAGCAGCTTAACTCCACATGCGGACTATGGCTACACCTTC.

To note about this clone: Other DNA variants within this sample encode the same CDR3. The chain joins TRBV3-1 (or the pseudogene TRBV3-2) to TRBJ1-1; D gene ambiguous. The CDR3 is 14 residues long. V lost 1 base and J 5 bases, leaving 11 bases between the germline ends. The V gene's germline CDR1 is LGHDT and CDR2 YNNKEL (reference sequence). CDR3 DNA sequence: TGTGCCAGCAGCCAAGGTGGGGTGGGAACTGAAGCTTTCTTT. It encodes CASSQGGVGTEAFF.

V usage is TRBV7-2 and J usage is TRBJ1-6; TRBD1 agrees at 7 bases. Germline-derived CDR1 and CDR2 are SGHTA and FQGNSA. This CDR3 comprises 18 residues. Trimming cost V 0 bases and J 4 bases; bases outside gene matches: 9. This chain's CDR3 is CASSLAGGPGGYNSPLHF. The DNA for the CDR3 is TGTGCCAGCAGCTTAGCGGGGGGGCCAGGGGGTTATAATTCACCCCTCCACTTT.

The CDR3 nucleotides read TGTGCCAGCAGCCCGGGGTCCTCCACAGATACGCAGTATTTT. Encoded protein: CASSPGSSTDTQYF. V is TRBV3-1 (or the pseudogene TRBV3-2) and J is TRBJ2-3; D is perhaps TRBD2 (5 bases). The germline CDR1 and CDR2 sequences are LGHDT and YNNKEL (reference sequence). The germline V and J ends were trimmed by 4 bases and 2 bases, with 10 bases remaining between them. The CDR3 is made up of 14 amino acids.

CDR3 protein: CASSFTSGGSELFF. In nucleotides, the CDR3 is TGTGCCAGCAGCTTCACTAGCGGGGGGTCGGAGCTGTTTTTT. The chain carries TRBV7-9 and TRBJ2-2; 12 bases are shared with TRBD2. The J segment lost 10 bases and the V segment lost 3 bases, leaving 3 bases of the junction unmatched. The length of the CDR3 is 14 residues. Germline V gene sequence: CDR1 SEHNR, CDR2 FQNEAQ (reference sequence).

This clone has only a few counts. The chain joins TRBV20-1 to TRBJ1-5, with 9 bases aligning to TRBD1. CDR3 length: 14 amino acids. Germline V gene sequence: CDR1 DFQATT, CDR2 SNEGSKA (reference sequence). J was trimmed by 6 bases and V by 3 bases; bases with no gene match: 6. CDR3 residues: CSASNRGRGQPQHF. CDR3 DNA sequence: TGCAGTGCTAGTAACAGGGGGCGGGGTCAGCCCCAGCATTTT.